These T cell receptor beta chains were read from a single sample in a study of blood T cells in healthy people across ages. A single record per CDR3 protein comes from TCRdb applying MiXCR to the 5' RACE reads. The sample has hundreds of thousands of distinct CDR3 sequences, roughly three fifths seen once. Source material: blood. These receptors were taken from a man in his forties or fifties in good health. The CDR3 runs from the conserved cysteine through the conserved F or W. The D gene is left open where the match is weak. Expanded clones are given a class, and other clones once, few, many or no size at all.

clone_size: .
d_call: TRBD1
j_call: TRBJ2-1
v_call: TRBV2
cdr3_length: 15
cdr3_aa: CASRLSQGAYNEQFF
cdr3_nt: TGTGCCAGCAGGCTGTCGCAGGGGGCCTACAATGAGCAGTTCTTC

clone_size: many
d_call: .
j_call: TRBJ1-2
v_call: TRBV3-1
cdr3_length: 12
cdr3_aa: CASSAAGYGYTF
cdr3_nt: TGTGCCAGCAGTGCGGCGGGATATGGCTACACCTTC

clone_size: .
d_call: TRBD2
j_call: TRBJ2-3
v_call: TRBV11-2
cdr3_length: 19
cdr3_aa: CASSGLGTSGRPDTDTQYF
cdr3_nt: TGTGCCAGCAGCGGACTCGGGACTAGCGGGAGGCCCGACACAGATACGCAGTATTTT

clone_size: .
d_call: .
j_call: TRBJ2-4
v_call: TRBV19
cdr3_length: 16
cdr3_aa: CASTPVSGNAKNIQYF
cdr3_nt: TGTGCCAGTACCCCAGTTAGCGGAAACGCCAAAAACATTCAGTACTTC

clone_size: .
d_call: TRBD1
j_call: TRBJ1-5
v_call: TRBV4-1
cdr3_length: 13
cdr3_aa: CASSPTRGQPQHF
cdr3_nt: TGCGCCAGCAGCCCTACCAGGGGGCAGCCCCAGCATTTT

clone_size: .
d_call: .
j_call: TRBJ1-2
v_call: TRBV29-1
cdr3_length: 11
cdr3_aa: CSVSGVVVYTF
cdr3_nt: TGCAGCGTTTCAGGGGTAGTTGTCTACACCTTC

clone_size: .
d_call: .
j_call: TRBJ2-7
v_call: TRBV7-2
cdr3_length: 12
cdr3_aa: CASSLYRGEQYF
cdr3_nt: TGTGCCAGCAGCTTATATCGGGGCGAGCAGTACTTC

clone_size: .
d_call: TRBD2
j_call: TRBJ2-7
v_call: TRBV20-1
cdr3_length: 15
cdr3_aa: CSARPGLAGWHEQYF
cdr3_nt: TGCAGTGCTAGGCCAGGACTAGCGGGCTGGCACGAGCAGTACTTC

clone_size: once
d_call: .
j_call: TRBJ1-2
v_call: TRBV7-9
cdr3_length: 14
cdr3_aa: CASSLASGNYGYTF
cdr3_nt: TGTGCCAGCAGCTTAGCGTCGGGGAACTATGGCTACACCTTC

clone_size: .
d_call: TRBD1
j_call: TRBJ1-5
v_call: TRBV29-1
cdr3_length: 14
cdr3_aa: CSVEGQGNNQPQHF
cdr3_nt: TGCAGCGTTGAGGGACAGGGTAACAATCAGCCCCAGCATTTT

clone_size: .
d_call: .
j_call: TRBJ2-6
v_call: TRBV20-1
cdr3_length: 15
cdr3_aa: CSARDHGSGANVLTF
cdr3_nt: TGCAGTGCTAGAGATCACGGCTCTGGGGCCAACGTCCTGACTTTC

clone_size: .
d_call: TRBD1
j_call: TRBJ1-4
v_call: TRBV9
cdr3_length: 17
cdr3_aa: CASSVTGATATNEKLFF
cdr3_nt: TGTGCCAGCAGCGTAACAGGGGCAACCGCAACTAATGAAAAACTGTTTTTT

clone_size: .
d_call: .
j_call: TRBJ1-6
v_call: TRBV24-1
cdr3_length: 13
cdr3_aa: CATSDPQGSPLHF
cdr3_nt: TGTGCCACCAGTGATCCGCAGGGTTCACCCCTCCACTTT

clone_size: .
d_call: .
j_call: TRBJ1-2
v_call: TRBV29-1
cdr3_length: 16
cdr3_aa: CSAEISVTGRRYGYTF
cdr3_nt: TGCAGCGCCGAAATAAGTGTCACCGGTCGTCGGTATGGCTACACCTTC

clone_size: .
d_call: .
j_call: TRBJ2-3
v_call: TRBV28
cdr3_length: 16
cdr3_aa: CASRLTPPGLTDTQYF
cdr3_nt: TGTGCCAGCAGATTAACCCCCCCGGGGTTAACAGATACGCAGTATTTT

clone_size: once
d_call: .
j_call: TRBJ1-4
v_call: TRBV7-2
cdr3_length: 12
cdr3_aa: CASQGINEKLFF
cdr3_nt: TGTGCCTCCCAGGGTATTAATGAAAAACTGTTTTTT

clone_size: .
d_call: TRBD1
j_call: TRBJ2-3
v_call: TRBV5-1
cdr3_length: 15
cdr3_aa: CASSLGDRDADTRYF
cdr3_nt: TGCGCCAGCAGCTTGGGCGACAGGGACGCAGATACGCGGTATTTT

clone_size: few
d_call: .
j_call: TRBJ2-6
v_call: TRBV10-3
cdr3_length: 14
cdr3_aa: CATLSRYGANVLTF
cdr3_nt: TGTGCCACCTTATCTAGGTACGGGGCCAACGTCCTGACTTTC

clone_size: .
d_call: .
j_call: TRBJ1-1
v_call: TRBV20-1
cdr3_length: 12
cdr3_aa: CSASQGNTEAFF
cdr3_nt: TGCAGTGCCTCACAGGGGAACACTGAAGCTTTCTTT

clone_size: .
d_call: TRBD1
j_call: TRBJ2-1
v_call: TRBV6-2/TRBV6-3
cdr3_length: 17
cdr3_aa: CASSPVKGADFSYEQFF
cdr3_nt: TGTGCCAGCAGCCCCGTAAAGGGGGCGGATTTCTCCTACGAGCAGTTCTTC

clone_size: .
d_call: .
j_call: TRBJ1-2
v_call: TRBV7-8
cdr3_length: 13
cdr3_aa: CASSVAGTDGYTF
cdr3_nt: TGTGCCAGCAGCGTAGCCGGGACGGATGGCTACACCTTC

clone_size: .
d_call: TRBD2
j_call: TRBJ2-7
v_call: TRBV5-4
cdr3_length: 14
cdr3_aa: CASISGRSCYEQYF
cdr3_nt: TGTGCCAGCATTAGCGGGAGATCTTGTTACGAGCAGTACTTC

clone_size: .
d_call: TRBD1
j_call: TRBJ2-4
v_call: TRBV6-1
cdr3_length: 18
cdr3_aa: CASSLPGQGVLAKNIQYF
cdr3_nt: TGTGCCAGCAGCTTGCCGGGACAGGGGGTTTTAGCCAAAAACATTCAGTACTTC

clone_size: .
d_call: TRBD2
j_call: TRBJ2-5
v_call: TRBV7-3
cdr3_length: 14
cdr3_aa: CASSSRTSGETQYF
cdr3_nt: TGTGCCAGCAGCTCTAGGACTAGCGGAGAGACCCAGTACTTC

clone_size: .
d_call: .
j_call: TRBJ1-1
v_call: TRBV10-3
cdr3_length: 13
cdr3_aa: CAISEQAGGEAFF
cdr3_nt: TGTGCCATCAGTGAGCAAGCGGGGGGTGAAGCTTTCTTT

clone_size: .
d_call: .
j_call: TRBJ2-1
v_call: TRBV2
cdr3_length: 12
cdr3_aa: CASRTDYNEQFF
cdr3_nt: TGTGCCAGCAGGACAGATTACAATGAGCAGTTCTTC

clone_size: .
d_call: .
j_call: TRBJ1-6
v_call: TRBV7-3
cdr3_length: 14
cdr3_aa: CASSLSGEHSPLHF
cdr3_nt: TGTGCCAGCAGCTTATCAGGGGAACATTCACCCCTCCACTTT

clone_size: .
d_call: .
j_call: TRBJ2-4
v_call: TRBV12-3/TRBV12-4
cdr3_length: 13
cdr3_aa: CASSFLGEETLYF
cdr3_nt: TGTGCCAGCAGTTTTCTTGGGGAAGAGACCCTGTACTTC

clone_size: .
d_call: .
j_call: TRBJ2-3
v_call: TRBV29-1
cdr3_length: 16
cdr3_aa: CSGKDWWQPSTDTQYF
cdr3_nt: TGCAGCGGGAAGGACTGGTGGCAACCAAGCACAGATACGCAGTATTTT

clone_size: .
d_call: .
j_call: TRBJ2-3
v_call: TRBV7-8
cdr3_length: 16
cdr3_aa: CASSLFSGASTDTQYF
cdr3_nt: TGTGCCAGCAGCTTATTTTCGGGAGCTAGCACAGATACGCAGTATTTT

clone_size: .
d_call: .
j_call: TRBJ2-3
v_call: TRBV20-1
cdr3_length: 15
cdr3_aa: CSARVGRGDADTQYF
cdr3_nt: TGCAGTGCTAGAGTTGGCAGGGGCGATGCAGATACGCAGTATTTT

clone_size: .
d_call: TRBD2
j_call: TRBJ2-5
v_call: TRBV2
cdr3_length: 13
cdr3_aa: CASLGGRANEQYF
cdr3_nt: TGTGCCAGTCTGGGCGGGAGGGCCAATGAGCAGTACTTC

clone_size: .
d_call: TRBD1
j_call: TRBJ1-5
v_call: TRBV2
cdr3_length: 14
cdr3_aa: CASREQTGAQPQHF
cdr3_nt: TGTGCCAGCAGGGAACAAACAGGGGCTCAGCCCCAGCATTTT

clone_size: .
d_call: .
j_call: TRBJ1-2
v_call: TRBV5-1
cdr3_length: 15
cdr3_aa: CASSLSPTAAYGYTF
cdr3_nt: TGCGCCAGCAGCTTGAGCCCGACAGCAGCTTATGGCTACACCTTC

clone_size: .
d_call: .
j_call: TRBJ1-1
v_call: TRBV11-1
cdr3_length: 15
cdr3_aa: CASSFRAGGFTEAFF
cdr3_nt: TGTGCCAGCAGCTTCCGGGCAGGCGGTTTCACTGAAGCTTTCTTT

clone_size: .
d_call: TRBD2
j_call: TRBJ2-1
v_call: TRBV4-3
cdr3_length: 18
cdr3_aa: CASSQLLGLAGYYNEQFF
cdr3_nt: TGCGCCAGCAGCCAATTACTCGGGCTAGCGGGTTACTACAATGAGCAGTTCTTC